The clone carrying this T cell receptor beta chain was observed once. This record comes from a study of blood T cell repertoires in COVID-19. Study background: Samples representing acute and convalescent COVID-19 were sourced from the United States, Italy and Spain. Nucleic acid was either cDNA or gDNA, and it came from T cells, B-cell-depleted T cells, or PBMCs.

In the authors' workflow: Estimation of nucleated cell counts was performed using reference gene primer amplification. Clones were read by immunoSEQ multiplex PCR, and TCRdb kept only the in-frame ones, dropping some. The V and J calls and clone size are taken from that table; D and trimming were inferred from the DNA. The sample yields approximately 280,000 clones, around 88% seen once. The ends were cut back, 3 bases at V and 7 bases at J, with 14 bases in the middle. The CDR3 extends over 14 amino acids. Germline-derived CDR1 and CDR2 are SGDLS and YYNGEE. The TCR originated in a man aged 40-50 years with acute or convalescent COVID-19. The sequenced sample consisted of peripheral blood. The chain couples TRBV9 to TRBJ1-5; D uncertain. CDR3 bases: TGTGCCAGCAGCGCCCTTGCGGAAGCCCAGCCCCAGCATTTT. It yields the protein CASSALAEAQPQHF.